The clone carrying this T cell receptor (beta chain) was recorded at least ten times. Antigen: not known. The V and J ends lost 0 bases and 2 bases respectively, with 12 bases between them. Germline loops: CDR1 ENHRY, CDR2 SYGVKD. The CDR3 is 16 amino acids. The entry originates in a study of CD8 T cells in ankylosing spondylitis. TCRdb reanalysed the 5' RACE reads using MiXCR and keeps one entry per CDR3 protein. The sample has around 130,000 distinct CDR3 sequences, roughly 18% seen once. Findings and limits, study-wide: A motif of under ten highly homologous TCR beta variants was seen as apparently characteristic of ankylosing spondylitis blood. Reportedly, matched ankylosing spondylitis synovial fluid was significantly enriched for disease-linked clones.

V gene TRBV10-3 combines with J gene TRBJ2-3; the D gene is possibly TRBD2 (6 bases). The sequenced sample consisted of blood, either unsorted or a sorted T cell fraction (not recorded which). This TCR was recovered from a male donor with ankylosing spondylitis. CDR3: CAISESGEDFTDTQYF. The CDR3 DNA reads TGTGCCATCAGTGAGTCGGGGGAGGACTTCACAGATACGCAGTATTTT.